This T cell receptor (beta chain) was found in a study of identical twins. J was trimmed by 6 bases and V by 6 bases; bases with no gene match: 4. CDR1 and CDR2 from the germline V gene are KGHDR and SFDVKD. The CDR3 is made up of 13 amino acids. MiXCR, run by TCRdb on the 5' RACE reads, gives a single entry per CDR3 protein. The sample contains about 530,000 distinct CDR3 sequences, about 15% of which appear only once. This same sample was also taken into another study, of yellow fever vaccine responses in identical twins.

The TCR was taken from a young woman in good health. The chain is built from TRBV24-1 and TRBJ1-5, with TRBD1 matching 7 bases. What was sequenced was CD4+ T cells sorted from blood. The CDR3 DNA sequence: TGTGCCACCAGTTCGACAGGGCTTCAGCCCCAGCATTTT. Translation gives CATSSTGLQPQHF.